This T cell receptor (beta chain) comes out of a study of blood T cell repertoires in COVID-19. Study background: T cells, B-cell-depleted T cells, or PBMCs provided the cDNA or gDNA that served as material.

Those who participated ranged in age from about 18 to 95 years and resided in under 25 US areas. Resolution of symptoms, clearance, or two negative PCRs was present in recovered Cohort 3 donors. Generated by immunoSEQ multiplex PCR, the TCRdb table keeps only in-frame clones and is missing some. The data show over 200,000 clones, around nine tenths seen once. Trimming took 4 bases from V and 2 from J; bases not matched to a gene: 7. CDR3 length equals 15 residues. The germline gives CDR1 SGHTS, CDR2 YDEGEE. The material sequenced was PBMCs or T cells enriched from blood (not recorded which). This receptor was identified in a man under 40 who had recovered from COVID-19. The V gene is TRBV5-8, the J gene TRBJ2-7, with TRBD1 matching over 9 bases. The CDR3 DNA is TGTGCCAGCAGCCCGGGGGGACAGGGCGCCTACGAGCAGTACTTC. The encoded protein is CASSPGGQGAYEQYF.